This T cell receptor (beta chain) is from a study of regulatory T cells in long-lasting Graves disease. General study points: Less diverse TCR repertoires were seen in persistent Graves' patients than in newly diagnosed ones.

Time point reported: newly diagnosed GD, antithyroid drugs for less than 3 months. PBMCs were the source of the RNA used for TCR sequencing. About this clonotype itself: The antigen remains unidentified.

The authors built TCR beta libraries using iRepertoire HTBI primers and Arm-PCR of CDR3 regions. MiXCR, run by TCRdb on the multiplex PCR reads, gives a single entry per CDR3 protein. The table has 400,000 to 500,000 distinct CDR3 sequences, 14% to 15% seen once. The CDR3 consists of 12 residues. Between the trimmed V and J ends, which lost 0 bases and 7 bases, there was a span of 4 bases. CDR1 is LGHNA, CDR2 YSLEER, per germline. These data were also filed under a second study, of T cells in Graves' hyperthyroidism and ophthalmopathy. That source adds: Clinical symptoms, serum thyroxine, TRAb, thyroid ultrasound and orbital computed tomography established diagnosis.

This sequence was found in a woman in her thirties or forties with Graves disease. The chain couples TRBV4-3 to TRBJ2-1; D ambiguous. Sample: peripheral blood mononuclear cells (PBMCs), taken at new diagnosis, from a patient treated with antithyroid drugs. CDR3 protein: CASSQDDNEQFF. The CDR3 DNA reads as TGCGCCAGCAGCCAAGACGATAATGAGCAGTTCTTC.